Detailed here is one T cell receptor (beta chain). This entry comes from a study of blood T cell repertoires in COVID-19. As originally analysed: For nucleated cells, counts were estimated from reference gene primer amplification. Here immunoSEQ multiplex PCR was the method, and the copy in TCRdb shows in-frame clones only, minus some. That table furnishes V, J and clone size, whereas the DNA furnished D and trimming. The repertoire consists of 400,000 or so clones, with over 85% occurring once and the leading ten covering roughly 0.87%. The V gene's germline CDR1 is SGHNT and CDR2 YENEEA. The CDR3 contains 12 residues. Trimming cost V 1 base and J 7 bases; bases outside gene matches: 1.

Source material: peripheral blood. V gene TRBV11-3 combines with J gene TRBJ2-7; TRBD2 aligns across 7 bases. The source is a man aged 18 to 35 with COVID-19, enrolled during active disease. CDR3 in DNA: TGTGCCAGCAGCTTAGGCGGGAGTGAGCAGTACTTC. As protein: CASSLGGSEQYF.